This T cell receptor (beta chain) was captured by sequencing in a study of cytomegalovirus exposure and HLA in healthy donors. Study-wide results and caveats: The HLA-A and HLA-B alleles of most subjects were reportedly predicted accurately from TCR beta sequences.

A multiplex PCR was run with 60 Vbeta primers and 13 Jbeta primers. Clones were sequenced by immunoSEQ multiplex PCR, and TCRdb holds only the in-frame ones, with some missing. This sample carries 150,000 to 200,000 clones, roughly 85% of them seen once, and the ten largest clones take under 3%. V dropped 0 bases and J dropped 4; count of bases not matched to a gene: 14. Germline V gives CDR1 LNHNV, CDR2 YYDKDF (reference sequence). The CDR3 loop spans 19 amino acids. As for this clone: The target antigen is unknown.

The sequence derives from a woman aged 50 to 60 in good health and CMV-seronegative. This chain connects TRBV15 to TRBJ2-7; 11 nucleotides match TRBD2. The sequenced sample was PBMCs. CDR3 nucleotides: TGTGCCACCAGCAGAGATCTAGTAGGAACTAGCGGGAGTTGGTACGAGCAGTACTTC. Encoded protein: CATSRDLVGTSGSWYEQYF.